What follows describes a single TCR beta chain. Antigen unknown. The sample is drawn from a study of Ad26.COV2.S vaccination and SARS-CoV-2 variants. This CDR3 has 15 amino acids. V shed 0 bases, J shed 5 bases, and the junction held 6 bases outside the gene matches. Germline CDR1 SGHTA, CDR2 FQGTGA. Study-wide findings and caveats: Measures of TCR breadth and depth may have fallen short of total T cell responses.

Method: immunoSEQ multiplex PCR; TCRdb's copy keeps in-frame clones and lacks some. The data show more than 300,000 clones, around four fifths seen once. Specified treatment: about 20 received Ad26.COV2.S at low or high dose, single or two shots; roughly 5 received placebo; per-sample allocation not given. It was on day 63 after the first vaccine or placebo injection that samples were taken. Donation came from an adult in Boston who was aged 18-55 years. The sample here was peripheral blood, taken in a trial of Ad26.COV2.S vaccine versus placebo. The rearrangement uses TRBV7-3 and TRBJ1-1; 7 bases align to TRBD1. The clonotype comes from a person between 18 and 59 years old who received the Ad26.COV2.S COVID-19 vaccine or a placebo. For the CDR3, the DNA is TGTGCCAGCAGCTTAACGCGACAGGGACGGACTGAAGCTTTCTTT. Translated: CASSLTRQGRTEAFF.